The T cell receptor (beta chain) described here comes from a study of blood T cells in healthy people across ages (dated by TCRdb to 2013 to 2016). Study-level background: Template switching captured roughly one uniquely barcoded TCR beta cDNA molecule per two T cells in model experiments. Using deep sequencing normalized with unique cDNA molecular identifiers, the study measured how TCR beta repertoire diversity changes with age. The donors were split into four age groups: young (average 16 years), middle-aged (nearly 40), aged (62) and long-lived (approximately 89). To avoid experimental bias, donors of different ages were distributed randomly across sequencing lanes. Using the same blood draw, the study looked at two additional independent replicas of 1 million unique cDNA reads for two donors, one aged 18 to 29 and the other aged 80 or older.

V loses 0 bases, J loses 4 bases, and the germline ends lie 19 bases apart. The CDR1 and CDR2 encoded by the germline V gene are SGHDT and YYEEEE. The CDR3 starts with the cysteine, ends with the phenylalanine, and has 17 residues. Just CDR3 DNA is preserved here, 51 bases in frame from base 1. As concerns this clonotype: The clone's antigen remains unknown. Nothing much larger sits one base from this clone, and base qualities are not available.

Libraries were made using 5' RACE. This sample was sequenced with an Illumina HiSeq 2500. The second PCR ran for about 6 to 12 cycles and used a J-beta primer mix along with a sample-barcoded 5' primer. A template-switch 5' adaptor carrying 12 random nucleotides introduced a unique molecular identifier onto each TCR beta cDNA molecule. Each sample yielded at least 2.5 million CDR3-containing paired-end reads. All of the RNA was converted into first-strand cDNA using the Mint cDNA synthesis kit, with a TRBC-specific oligonucleotide serving as the primer. Following uracil-DNA glycosylase treatment, all cDNA underwent a first 18-cycle PCR with the universal primers M1SS and BC2_uni_R. From the authors' description of their analysis: Each sample was normalized by randomly selecting 1 million high-quality reads, each carrying a distinct molecular identifier. Instead of being binned into consensus sequences, reads with shared molecular identifiers were discarded. MiTCR, set to a Q25 quality threshold and the strictest error-elimination algorithm, was used for CDR3 identification, clonotype clustering and error correction. A nonparametric unseen species model using Euler transformation provided a lower-bound estimate of total TCR beta diversity. The public reads were reprocessed in TCRdb via fastp at Q25 and MiXCR, keeping in-frame beta chains. Rows merge per CDR3 protein into single entries with the most common DNA and genes. For this entry, the V and J calls and clone size follow TCRdb and not the study's own pipeline. The sample table shows about 830,000 distinct CDR3 sequences, and 58% are seen once. The top ten clones comprise 20% to 25% of the sample.

The donors were about 40 Caucasian individuals from Russia, aged roughly 6 to 95 years, who were systemically healthy. Each donor gave 8 to 10 milliliters of peripheral blood, drawn into EDTA-treated Vacutainer tubes. Ficoll-Paque density-gradient centrifugation was used to isolate PBMCs, with at least 6.5 million per sample. Total RNA was extracted from PBMCs with Trizol reagent, with at least 5.5 micrograms obtained per sample. For every donor, flow cytometry on a PBMC aliquot measured the percentage of naive CD45RAhigh/CD27high T cells. The paper's findings and limits, for the study overall: There was a strong correlation between observed TCR beta diversity and the percentage of naive T cells measured by flow cytometry. Because profiling used bulk unsorted PBMCs, naive and antigen-experienced compartments could not be compared conclusively. Estimates of total diversity based on one million sequenced T cells were considered lower bounds and underestimates. Observed TCR beta diversity per million T cells fell roughly linearly with age, and a significant reduction was already apparent by age roughly 40. Compared with the aged group, the long-lived group had more naive CD4+ T cells, fewer expanded clones and increased TCR diversity, suggesting age selection. Because the CMV infection status of the donors was unknown, age-related changes in expanded clonotypes may potentially have been confounded.

Material for sequencing was blood. The V and J genes are TRBV5-6 and TRBJ2-5, and TRBD2 may be the D gene, going by 6 matching bases. This TCR derives from a man aged 25 to 45 in good health. The nucleotide sequence reads as follows: TGTGCCAGCAGCTTGGCCGGAACGGGAGCGACGGGAGAGACCCAGTACTTC. Its translation reads: CASSLAGTGATGETQYF.